Reported below is one TCR beta chain. This PCR relied on a set of 60 Vbeta primers and 13 Jbeta primers. Produced via immunoSEQ multiplex PCR; TCRdb's table is partial and in-frame only. Of 150,000 to 200,000 clones detected, about 79% appear once; the ten largest clones hold approximately 0.89%. The data stem from a study of cytomegalovirus exposure and HLA in healthy donors. CDR1 and CDR2 (germline): SNHLY, FYNNEI. J gave up 1 base and V 7 bases, and 5 bases lay outside the gene matches. CDR3 size: 16 residues. Sequencing was done on a sample of PBMCs. This TCR derives from a woman aged 50 to 60 in good health and CMV-seropositive. The V gene is TRBV2, the J gene TRBJ2-6; 9 bases match TRBD1. The CDR3 spells CASNRDRASGANVLTF. The DNA of the CDR3 is TGTGCCAGCAACCGGGACAGGGCGTCTGGGGCCAACGTCCTGACTTTC. Using reference TRBV2 and TRBJ2-6 for the parts outside the CDR3, the full variable domain is EPEVTQTPSHQVTQMGQEVILRCVPISNHLYFYWYRQILGQKVEFLVSFYNNEISEKSEIFDDQFSVERPDGSNFTLKIRSTKLEDSAMYFCASNRDRASGANVLTFGAGSRLTVL.